One sample yielded the 30 T cell receptor beta chains listed below, sequenced in a study of T cells in Graves' hyperthyroidism and ophthalmopathy. TCR beta CDR3 regions were amplified from RNA transcripts. Researchers ran a first-round RT-PCR on the TCR CDR3 using the HTBI primer set. Each CDR3 protein gets one entry after TCRdb re-called the multiplex PCR reads with MiXCR. The top ten hold 2.5% to 4% of the sample, which has a few hundred thousand distinct CDR3 sequences, approximately 15% seen once. The specimen was blood. The receptors stem from a woman in her 40s with Graves' ophthalmopathy.

The chain carries TRBV20-1 and TRBJ2-5; 8 bases are a match to TRBD2. V dropped 3 bases and J dropped 7; count of bases not matched to a gene: 16. This CDR3 has 16 amino acids. Germline V gene lookup returns CDR1 DFQATT and CDR2 SNEGSKA (reference sequence). CDR3 sequence reads: CSARPLTGGAPGTQYF. DNA of the CDR3: TGCAGTGCTAGGCCTCTGACGGGGGGGGCTCCTGGGACCCAGTACTTC.

This clonotype has only a few counts. The chain employs TRBV3-1 and TRBJ1-2; tentatively, D is TRBD1 (6 bases). In germline, CDR1 is LGHDT, CDR2 YNNKEL (reference sequence). V lost 1 base to trimming and J lost 8 bases, with 14 bases between them. The CDR3 consists of 14 residues. CDR3 nucleotide sequence: TGTGCCAGCAGCCAAGCTGGTGGGGGGCTAGGCTACACCTTC. This codes for CASSQAGGGLGYTF.

This clonotype was detected ten times or more. V usage is TRBV29-1 and J usage is TRBJ2-5, with a tentative D call TRBD1 (6 bases). The CDR3 contains 13 residues. Germline CDR1 SQVTM, CDR2 ANQGSEA. V lost 7 bases, J lost 5 bases, and 17 bases lay in between. Here the CDR3 reads CSDMTGTVETQYF. CDR3 sequence (DNA): TGCAGCGACATGACAGGAACGGTGGAGACCCAGTACTTC.

The V call is TRBV20-1, the J call TRBJ2-5; D unclear. This CDR3 has 14 amino acids. Trimming stripped 2 bases from V and 5 bases from J, with 15 bases between. Germline assignment: CDR1 DFQATT and CDR2 SNEGSKA (reference sequence). CDR3: CSARFANPWETQYF. The CDR3 region has the DNA TGCAGTGCTAGATTTGCCAACCCTTGGGAGACCCAGTACTTC.

This clonotype was counted at least ten times. V gene TRBV18 combines with J gene TRBJ2-7, with D uncertain. Between the trimmed V and J ends, which lost 6 bases and 4 bases, there was a span of 16 bases. The CDR3 sequence is 14 residues long. Germline V gene lookup returns CDR1 KGHSH and CDR2 LQKENI. The CDR3, as DNA: TGTGCCAGCTCCCTAAGACGGGCCGATTACGAGCAGTACTTC. This gives the protein CASSLRRADYEQYF.

The chain couples TRBV7-2 to TRBJ1-6; D gene uncertain. V dropped 0 bases and J dropped 7 bases, with 13 bases sitting between them. CDR3 length: 16 residues. The germline CDR1 and CDR2 sequences are SGHTA and FQGNSA. CDR3 nucleotide sequence: TGTGCCAGCAGCTTAGCGTCTGGCAGCGGAAATTCACCCCTCCACTTT. It is translated as CASSLASGSGNSPLHF.

CDR3 nucleotides: TGTGCCTGGAGTACTAGCGGGACCGACTACGAGCAGTACTTC. This codes for CAWSTSGTDYEQYF. The chain has TRBV30 and TRBJ2-7; 10 bases align to TRBD2. The J segment lost 3 bases and the V segment lost 2 bases, leaving 4 bases of the junction unmatched. Germline assignment: CDR1 GTSNPN and CDR2 SVGIG (reference sequence). The CDR3 has 14 amino acids. The full variable domain, rest sourced from reference TRBV30 and TRBJ2-7, is SQTIHQWPATLVQPVGSPLSLECTVEGTSNPNLYWYRQAAGRGLQLLFYSVGIGQISSEVPQNLSASRPQDRQFILSSKKLLLSDSGFYLCAWSTSGTDYEQYFGPGTRLTVT.

In this sample, this clonotype turned up a few times. The gene calls are TRBV20-1 and TRBJ2-3; 11 bases map to TRBD2. Germline CDR1 is DFQATT and CDR2 is SNEGSKA (reference sequence). The CDR3 totals 15 residues. The V gene end was trimmed by 5 bases and the J gene end by 0 bases; junction bases not matched to a gene: 4. The CDR3 region has the DNA TGCAGTGCTTATAGGACTAGCGGGAGCACAGATACGCAGTATTTT. Translated: CSAYRTSGSTDTQYF.

This clonotype was recorded many times. The chain combines TRBV10-3 with TRBJ2-2; perhaps TRBD1 as D (6 bases). CDR3 length: 12 residues. Per the germline V gene, CDR1 is ENHRY and CDR2 is SYGVKD. V was pared by 7 bases and J by 7 bases, with 10 bases between. As DNA, the CDR3 is TGTGCCATCAAACAGGGTAGCGGGGAGCTGTTTTTT. Amino acid sequence: CAIKQGSGELFF.

The sample holds many counts of this clonotype. The chain employs TRBV11-2 and TRBJ2-2, with TRBD2 identical over 14 bases. Germline V gene lookup returns CDR1 SGHAT and CDR2 FQNNGV. CDR3 length: 18 residues. V trimming: 5 bases; J trimming: 6 bases; junction bases outside the gene matches: 11. CDR3: CASSGPVGTSGGAGELFF. CDR3 nucleotide sequence: TGTGCCAGCAGCGGGCCTGTTGGGACTAGCGGGGGTGCCGGGGAGCTGTTTTTT.

This clonotype was detected many times. This CDR3 is CRGQLNTEAFF. In DNA form, the CDR3 reads TGCAGGGGACAGCTGAACACTGAAGCTTTCTTT. This chain links TRBV20-1 with TRBJ1-1; 7 nucleotides align to TRBD1. The CDR3 extends over 11 amino acids. Germline V CDR1 and CDR2: DFQATT, SNEGSKA (reference sequence).

This clonotype was recorded a few times. The chain is built from TRBV5-1 and TRBJ2-5, with 11 bases that match TRBD2. The V segment lost 0 bases and the J segment 2 bases; nucleotides outside the gene matches: 3. Germline loops: CDR1 SGHRS, CDR2 YFSETQ. CDR3 length equals 16 residues. In DNA form, the CDR3 reads TGCGCCAGCAGCTTGGGAGGGACTAGCGGACAAGAGACCCAGTACTTC. It yields the protein CASSLGGTSGQETQYF.

There are many counts of this clonotype. The V gene is TRBV7-8, the J gene TRBJ2-1; 14 bases match TRBD2. Trimming removed 2 bases from V and 9 bases from J; junction bases left unmatched: 6. Germline V gene sequence: CDR1 SGHVS, CDR2 FQNEAQ. The CDR3 extends over 16 amino acids. CDR3 loop: CASSLRGTSGSGEQFF. CDR3 DNA sequence: TGTGCCAGCAGCTTAAGGGGGACTAGCGGGAGCGGTGAGCAGTTCTTC.

The rearrangement joins TRBV3-1 to TRBJ2-1; D ambiguous. The CDR3 totals 15 residues. V was cut by 0 bases and J by 9 bases, with 15 bases left in between. CDR1 LGHDT and CDR2 YNNKEL come from the germline V gene (reference sequence). In DNA, the CDR3 is TGTGCCAGCAGCCAAGACGTCGCTCCCTCAGGTGAGCAGTTCTTC. Amino acid sequence: CASSQDVAPSGEQFF.

The CDR3 region has the DNA TGTGCCAGCAGCCAAAATCAGGGAGGACAAGAGACCCAGTACTTC. This sequence encodes CASSQNQGGQETQYF. The chain links TRBV3-1 to TRBJ2-5; weak D call: TRBD2 (6 bases). Germline V gene lookup returns CDR1 LGHDT and CDR2 YNNKEL (reference sequence). Trimming removed 2 bases from V and 2 bases from J, with 12 bases in between. The CDR3 covers 15 residues.

This clonotype was seen repeatedly, ten times or more. V and J are TRBV28 and TRBJ2-3; 7 bases map to TRBD2. The J segment lost 2 bases and the V segment lost 3 bases, leaving 11 bases of the junction unmatched. CDR3 length equals 17 residues. Germline values: CDR1 MDHEN, CDR2 SYDVKM. CDR3 sequence: CASSLAPAAGDTDTQYF. The DNA of the CDR3 is TGTGCCAGCAGTTTGGCCCCTGCGGCGGGGGACACAGATACGCAGTATTTT. The full variable domain, with the rest looked up from reference TRBV28 and TRBJ2-3, is DVKVTQSSRYLVKRTGEKVFLECVQDMDHENMFWYRQDPGLGLRLIYFSYDVKMKEKGDIPEGYSVSREKKERFSLILESASTNQTSMYLCASSLAPAAGDTDTQYFGPGTRLTVL.

This clonotype has a handful of counts. CDR3 protein: CASSLGDARKETQYF. The CDR3 DNA is TGTGCCAGCAGCTTAGGTGATGCTAGAAAAGAGACCCAGTACTTC. The rearrangement joins TRBV11-2 to TRBJ2-5; D unclear. V was clipped by 1 base and J by 3 bases, with 12 bases between them. CDR3 length: 15 residues. The V gene's germline CDR1 is SGHAT and CDR2 FQNNGV.

At least ten counts were recorded for this clonotype. This chain joins TRBV20-1 and TRBJ1-2; 7 bases fit TRBD1. The germline V gene encodes CDR1 DFQATT and CDR2 SNEGSKA (reference sequence). This CDR3 has 15 amino acids. Trimming at V came to 0 bases and at J to 4 bases, leaving 8 bases not matched to a gene. The chain's CDR3 is CSARDQGGATYGYTF. The CDR3 region has the DNA TGCAGTGCTAGAGATCAGGGGGGGGCGACCTATGGCTACACCTTC.

This clonotype was recorded at least ten times. The J gene is TRBJ1-5, the V gene TRBV5-1; D is unresolved. There are 13 residues in the CDR3. Germline loops: CDR1 SGHRS, CDR2 YFSETQ. V lost 4 bases to trimming and J lost 4 bases, with 9 bases between them. CDR3 loop: CASSEDGNQPQHF. In DNA form, the CDR3 reads TGCGCCAGCAGCGAGGACGGGAATCAGCCCCAGCATTTT.

This clonotype was recorded many times. This rearrangement joins TRBV27 to TRBJ1-3; D is ambiguous. Germline CDR1 is MNHEY and CDR2 is SMNVEV (reference sequence). V was shortened by 2 bases and J by 2 bases, with 7 bases between the two germline ends. The CDR3 length is 14 residues. CDR3 DNA sequence: TGTGCCAGCAGTTTAAGGACGCCTGGAAACACCATATATTTT. Its translation is CASSLRTPGNTIYF.

This clonotype was seen more than once but under ten times. This chain connects TRBV15 to TRBJ2-1; 9 nucleotides match TRBD2. Losses at the gene ends were 6 bases for V and 5 bases for J; bases not matched to a gene: 8. Germline values: CDR1 LNHNV, CDR2 YYDKDF (reference sequence). This CDR3 is built from 15 residues. CDR3 bases: TGTGCCACCAGTTATAGCGGGGGCCTTAACAATGAGCAGTTCTTC. This sequence encodes CATSYSGGLNNEQFF.

This clonotype has only a few counts. The rearrangement links TRBV20-1 to TRBJ2-1; 10 bases fit TRBD2. CDR1 and CDR2 (germline): DFQATT, SNEGSKA (reference sequence). The CDR3 is 18 residues long. V dropped 1 base and J dropped 3; count of bases not matched to a gene: 12. CDR3 nucleotides: TGCAGTGCTAGAGCTCTAGGACTAAGCGGGAGGGACTACAATGAGCAGTTCTTC. It encodes CSARALGLSGRDYNEQFF.

This clonotype was detected only a few times. The genes are TRBV7-9 and TRBJ2-7; D gene unclear. Trimming pared 5 bases from V and 4 bases from J, leaving 18 bases between. The germline V gene has CDR1 SEHNR and CDR2 FQNEAQ (reference sequence). The length of the CDR3 is 15 residues. In DNA, the CDR3 is TGTGCCAGCAGCCTTGTCGGAAAAAATCCGTACGAGCAGTACTTC. Amino acids: CASSLVGKNPYEQYF.

This clonotype was detected a few times. A read error is possible here, since a much larger clone lies one base away. This chain uses TRBV28 with TRBJ1-1; D unresolved. Germline V gene sequence: CDR1 MDHEN, CDR2 SYDVKM. This CDR3 has 13 residues. Trimming took off 7 bases at V and 6 bases at J, with 15 bases between the two ends. For the CDR3, the DNA is TGTGCCAGCACCACGACTATAATCGCTGAAGCTTTCTTT. This codes for CASTTTIIAEAFF.

The V and J genes are TRBV16 and TRBJ1-5; D call uncertain. Trimming took 4 bases from V and 4 from J, leaving 11 bases between them. Germline CDR1 and CDR2: KGHSY and FQNENV. The CDR3 spans 14 residues. In nucleotides, the CDR3 is TGTGCCAGCAGCCCTGGAAGAGGGAATCAGCCCCAGCATTTT. As protein: CASSPGRGNQPQHF.

This chain links TRBV20-1 with TRBJ2-5; TRBD1 might be the D (5 bases). Trimming stripped 3 bases from V and 5 bases from J, with 13 bases between. The germline CDR1 and CDR2 sequences are DFQATT and SNEGSKA (reference sequence). There are 13 residues in the CDR3. CDR3 amino acids: CSASKGFSETQYF. The DNA of the CDR3 is TGCAGTGCTAGTAAGGGGTTTTCGGAGACCCAGTACTTC.

This clonotype was seen at least ten times. The genes are TRBV12-3 or TRBV12-4 and TRBJ1-2, with TRBD1 identical over 7 bases. After removal of 3 bases from V and 3 bases from J, the junction contained 4 bases not matched to a gene. The CDR3 spans 14 residues. CDR3 sequence: CASSLGGTDYGYTF. CDR3 coding DNA: TGTGCCAGCAGTTTGGGTGGGACAGACTATGGCTACACCTTC.

Many counts were recorded for this clonotype. The V and J genes are TRBV3-1 and TRBJ1-1; D is undetermined. Trimming pared 1 base from V and 11 bases from J, leaving 14 bases between. Germline-derived CDR1 and CDR2 are LGHDT and YNNKEL (reference sequence). The CDR3 covers 13 residues. The CDR3 loop reads CASSQVAGLGAFF. CDR3 nucleotide sequence: TGTGCCAGCAGCCAAGTGGCCGGGCTGGGTGCTTTCTTT.

This clonotype was counted ten times or more. The J gene is TRBJ2-3, the V gene TRBV6-2 or TRBV6-3; 13 bases fit TRBD2. Germline trimming cut 6 bases from V and 0 bases from J; bases unmatched to any gene: 15. Germline V lookup: CDR1 MNHEY, CDR2 SVGEGT. CDR3 length: 20 residues. The CDR3 DNA follows: TGTGCCAGCAGAACTGCAAGGACTAGCGGGAGAGGGATTAGCACAGATACGCAGTATTTT. It is translated as CASRTARTSGRGISTDTQYF.

This clonotype showed up many times. V and J are TRBV20-1 and TRBJ2-7; D tentatively fits TRBD1 or TRBD2 (5 bases each). The germline V gene encodes CDR1 DFQATT and CDR2 SNEGSKA (reference sequence). The V and J ends lost 3 bases and 0 bases respectively, with 9 bases between them. CDR3 size: 13 residues. CDR3 loop: CSASRDHSYEQYF. Written as DNA, the CDR3 is TGCAGTGCTAGCCGGGACCACTCCTACGAGCAGTACTTC.